Below, one TCR beta chain is given with its context. The study ran its PCR with 60 Vbeta and 13 Jbeta primers. Clones were read by immunoSEQ multiplex PCR, and TCRdb kept only the in-frame ones, dropping some. The data show about 180,000 clones, roughly 79% seen once. The data stem from a study of cytomegalovirus exposure and HLA in healthy donors. CDR3 length: 15 amino acids. V gave up 5 bases and J gave up 8 bases; unmatched junction bases: 10. Per germline, CDR1 LNHDA and CDR2 SQIVND (reference sequence). This clonotype was sampled from a man aged 25 to 45 in good health and CMV-seronegative. J is TRBJ1-4 and V is TRBV19; 8 bases agree with TRBD1. Sequenced: PBMCs. CDR3 nucleotide sequence: TGTGCCAGTAGTGCTTTGACAGGGGCGACCGAAAAACTGTTTTTT. Translation: CASSALTGATEKLFF.